The rows below give T cell receptor beta chains drawn from one sample of a study of Ad26.COV2.S vaccination and SARS-CoV-2 variants. The assay was immunoSEQ multiplex PCR, and TCRdb's table has in-frame clones only and misses some. Among roughly 700,000 clones listed, 89% were seen once. The sequencing used peripheral blood, collected in a trial of Ad26.COV2.S vaccine versus placebo. These receptors originate from a person aged 18 to 65 who received the Ad26.COV2.S COVID-19 vaccine or a placebo. Each CDR3 is given with its conserved first and last residue. The D gene is left open where the match is weak. Clone size, where shown, is once, few, many, or a class for clones that have expanded.

CDR3nt: TGTGCCAGCAGTACCCGGGCCTACTCCTACGAGCAGTACTTC
CDR3aa: CASSTRAYSYEQYF
d_gene: NA
j_gene: TRBJ2-7
abundance: NA
len: 14
v_gene: TRBV6-5

CDR3nt: TGTGCCACCAGCGATTCTATCGGGACTAGCATAAGAGGGGAGACCCAGTACTTC
CDR3aa: CATSDSIGTSIRGETQYF
d_gene: TRBD2
j_gene: TRBJ2-5
abundance: NA
len: 18
v_gene: TRBV15

CDR3nt: TGTGCCATCAGTGAGTCTATGACAGGGGGCTCTGGGCCCCAGCATTTT
CDR3aa: CAISESMTGGSGPQHF
d_gene: TRBD1
j_gene: TRBJ1-5
abundance: NA
len: 16
v_gene: TRBV10-3

CDR3nt: TGTGCCAGCTCACCGACGGACCAAAAATATGGCTACACCTTC
CDR3aa: CASSPTDQKYGYTF
d_gene: NA
j_gene: TRBJ1-2
abundance: NA
len: 14
v_gene: TRBV18

CDR3nt: TGTGCCTGGAGTATAGGGGTCTCCTACAATGAGCAGTTCTTC
CDR3aa: CAWSIGVSYNEQFF
d_gene: NA
j_gene: TRBJ2-1
abundance: NA
len: 14
v_gene: TRBV30

CDR3nt: TGTGCCAGTAGTTCCTCCGGGACTAGTCCCATAGGTGAGCAGTTCTTC
CDR3aa: CASSSSGTSPIGEQFF
d_gene: TRBD2
j_gene: TRBJ2-1
abundance: NA
len: 16
v_gene: TRBV19

CDR3nt: TGTGCCAGCAGCTTGGGACTAGCGGGAGCTTCCAATGAGCAGTTCTTC
CDR3aa: CASSLGLAGASNEQFF
d_gene: TRBD2
j_gene: TRBJ2-1
abundance: NA
len: 16
v_gene: TRBV5-8

CDR3nt: TGTGCCAGCAGCCCCCAACCTACCCTGGGGACTGAAGCTTTCTTT
CDR3aa: CASSPQPTLGTEAFF
d_gene: NA
j_gene: TRBJ1-1
abundance: NA
len: 15
v_gene: TRBV9

CDR3nt: TGTGCCAGCAGGACAGGTACGACAGATACGCAGTATTTT
CDR3aa: CASRTGTTDTQYF
d_gene: NA
j_gene: TRBJ2-3
abundance: NA
len: 13
v_gene: TRBV12-3/TRBV12-4

CDR3nt: TGCACCAGCAGCCAAGAGGTCTCGGAGGCGGGAGCCCTCTGCAATGAGCAGTTCTTC
CDR3aa: CTSSQEVSEAGALCNEQFF
d_gene: NA
j_gene: TRBJ2-1
abundance: NA
len: 19
v_gene: TRBV1

CDR3nt: TGTGCCAGCAGCGAACCCACCGATACGCAGTATTTT
CDR3aa: CASSEPTDTQYF
d_gene: NA
j_gene: TRBJ2-3
abundance: NA
len: 12
v_gene: TRBV9

CDR3nt: TGTGCCAGCAGTTGGGACAGCCTCTACGAGCAGTACTTC
CDR3aa: CASSWDSLYEQYF
d_gene: TRBD1
j_gene: TRBJ2-7
abundance: NA
len: 13
v_gene: TRBV12-3/TRBV12-4

CDR3nt: TGTGCCAGCAGCTTCGCCAGGGTGGACTATGGCTACACCTTC
CDR3aa: CASSFARVDYGYTF
d_gene: NA
j_gene: TRBJ1-2
abundance: NA
len: 14
v_gene: TRBV5-6

CDR3nt: TGTGCCAGCAGTTACTGGCCCGGCTACACCTTC
CDR3aa: CASSYWPGYTF
d_gene: NA
j_gene: TRBJ1-2
abundance: NA
len: 11
v_gene: TRBV6-2/TRBV6-3

CDR3nt: TGTGCCAGCAGCTCCCGGGTTAGGGGAGGATCGGATGAGCAGTTCTTC
CDR3aa: CASSSRVRGGSDEQFF
d_gene: NA
j_gene: TRBJ2-1
abundance: once
len: 16
v_gene: TRBV7-2

CDR3nt: TGCAGCGTTGTCGGAGGGTACACCGGGGAGCTGTTTTTT
CDR3aa: CSVVGGYTGELFF
d_gene: NA
j_gene: TRBJ2-2
abundance: NA
len: 13
v_gene: TRBV29-1

CDR3nt: TGCGCCACAAAAAGGACAGGGGGTTTGTACGAGCAGTACTTC
CDR3aa: CATKRTGGLYEQYF
d_gene: TRBD1
j_gene: TRBJ2-7
abundance: NA
len: 14
v_gene: TRBV10-2

CDR3nt: TGTGCCAGCAGTTTGGTCCGGGGCAATGAGCAGTTCTTC
CDR3aa: CASSLVRGNEQFF
d_gene: NA
j_gene: TRBJ2-1
abundance: NA
len: 13
v_gene: TRBV27

CDR3nt: TGTGCCAGTAGTATAGGTAACAAGGGAGAGACCCAGTACTTC
CDR3aa: CASSIGNKGETQYF
d_gene: NA
j_gene: TRBJ2-5
abundance: NA
len: 14
v_gene: TRBV19

CDR3nt: TGCGCCAGCACCGAGCAGGTGGAGTCCGGGGAGCTGTTTTTT
CDR3aa: CASTEQVESGELFF
d_gene: NA
j_gene: TRBJ2-2
abundance: NA
len: 14
v_gene: TRBV5-1

CDR3nt: TGTGCCAGCAGCTTGGGGCCCGGGGCTGAAGCTTTCTTT
CDR3aa: CASSLGPGAEAFF
d_gene: NA
j_gene: TRBJ1-1
abundance: once
len: 13
v_gene: TRBV5-6

CDR3nt: TGTGCCAGCAGGAAGACTAGCGGGGGATTCGGGGAGCTGTTTTTT
CDR3aa: CASRKTSGGFGELFF
d_gene: TRBD2
j_gene: TRBJ2-2
abundance: NA
len: 15
v_gene: TRBV7-2

CDR3nt: TGTGCCAGCAGCGACCCCAGAGGGAACACCGGGGAGCTGTTTTTT
CDR3aa: CASSDPRGNTGELFF
d_gene: NA
j_gene: TRBJ2-2
abundance: few
len: 15
v_gene: TRBV5-4

CDR3nt: TGTGCCAGCAGCCCGACCACCTACGAGCAGTACTTC
CDR3aa: CASSPTTYEQYF
d_gene: NA
j_gene: TRBJ2-7
abundance: NA
len: 12
v_gene: TRBV11-2

CDR3nt: TGTGCCAGCAGTTACTCTAATCCAGGTCCGCGCATCGGGGCTTTCTTT
CDR3aa: CASSYSNPGPRIGAFF
d_gene: NA
j_gene: TRBJ1-1
abundance: NA
len: 16
v_gene: TRBV6-2/TRBV6-3

CDR3nt: TGTGCCAGCAGGACAGGGGCTAATGAAAAACTGTTTTTT
CDR3aa: CASRTGANEKLFF
d_gene: TRBD1
j_gene: TRBJ1-4
abundance: NA
len: 13
v_gene: TRBV27

CDR3nt: TGTGCCAGCAGCTTATCCGGTGAGCAGTTCTTC
CDR3aa: CASSLSGEQFF
d_gene: NA
j_gene: TRBJ2-1
abundance: NA
len: 11
v_gene: TRBV11-2

CDR3nt: TGCAGCGTTGAGGGACTGAGCTGGGAGACCCAGTACTTC
CDR3aa: CSVEGLSWETQYF
d_gene: NA
j_gene: TRBJ2-5
abundance: NA
len: 13
v_gene: TRBV29-1

CDR3nt: TGCGCCAGCAGCTGGGTTGGGACAGCTAACTATGGCTACACCTTC
CDR3aa: CASSWVGTANYGYTF
d_gene: TRBD1
j_gene: TRBJ1-2
abundance: NA
len: 15
v_gene: TRBV5-1

CDR3nt: TGTGCCAGCAGGGGTCCGGGCAGGGCGGTGCAACCCCAGCATTTT
CDR3aa: CASRGPGRAVQPQHF
d_gene: NA
j_gene: TRBJ1-5
abundance: NA
len: 15
v_gene: TRBV2

CDR3nt: TGTGCCAGCAGCTTAGATCGGAGGTCCGGGGAGCTGTTTTTT
CDR3aa: CASSLDRRSGELFF
d_gene: NA
j_gene: TRBJ2-2
abundance: NA
len: 14
v_gene: TRBV11-3

CDR3nt: TGTGCCAGCAGTGAAGGGCCAGGGAGGAGACTGTTTTTT
CDR3aa: CASSEGPGRRLFF
d_gene: NA
j_gene: TRBJ1-4
abundance: once
len: 13
v_gene: TRBV25-1

CDR3nt: TGTGCCAGCCACAGGGCGGCGAACACCGGGGAGCTGTTTTTT
CDR3aa: CASHRAANTGELFF
d_gene: NA
j_gene: TRBJ2-2
abundance: NA
len: 14
v_gene: TRBV19

CDR3nt: TGTGCCTCGGCCCCAGGACAGGGGACTGGCTACACCTTC
CDR3aa: CASAPGQGTGYTF
d_gene: TRBD1
j_gene: TRBJ1-2
abundance: NA
len: 13
v_gene: TRBV6-5

CDR3nt: TGTGCCTGGAGTTTTCAAGAGACCCAGTACTTC
CDR3aa: CAWSFQETQYF
d_gene: NA
j_gene: TRBJ2-5
abundance: NA
len: 11
v_gene: TRBV30

CDR3nt: TGTGCCAGCAGTGAAGCTCGCCCCGCCAACTCTGGAAACACCATATATTTT
CDR3aa: CASSEARPANSGNTIYF
d_gene: NA
j_gene: TRBJ1-3
abundance: NA
len: 17
v_gene: TRBV6-1

CDR3nt: TGTGCCAGCAGTTTGACTGGGACAGGGGCCTATGGCTACACCTTC
CDR3aa: CASSLTGTGAYGYTF
d_gene: TRBD1
j_gene: TRBJ1-2
abundance: NA
len: 15
v_gene: TRBV27

CDR3nt: TGTGCCAGCTCACCACGGTCGACCCAGAAAGAGACCCAGTACTTC
CDR3aa: CASSPRSTQKETQYF
d_gene: NA
j_gene: TRBJ2-5
abundance: NA
len: 15
v_gene: TRBV18

CDR3nt: TGTGCCAGCAGCTCGGGACAGCGTAATCACAATGAGCAGTTCTTC
CDR3aa: CASSSGQRNHNEQFF
d_gene: TRBD1
j_gene: TRBJ2-1
abundance: NA
len: 15
v_gene: TRBV11-2

CDR3nt: TGTGCCAGCAGTGCCCCAGGCAGGGGGCATATCTGGTCTGGGGCCAACGTCCTGACTTTC
CDR3aa: CASSAPGRGHIWSGANVLTF
d_gene: TRBD1
j_gene: TRBJ2-6
abundance: NA
len: 20
v_gene: TRBV6-2/TRBV6-3

CDR3nt: TGTGCCAGCAGCAAACCTCACGCCCTTTCCTACGAGCAGTACTTC
CDR3aa: CASSKPHALSYEQYF
d_gene: NA
j_gene: TRBJ2-7
abundance: once
len: 15
v_gene: TRBV21-1

CDR3nt: TGTGCCAGTAGTATGTGGACAGGGATCCACAATGAGCAGTTCTTC
CDR3aa: CASSMWTGIHNEQFF
d_gene: TRBD1
j_gene: TRBJ2-1
abundance: NA
len: 15
v_gene: TRBV19